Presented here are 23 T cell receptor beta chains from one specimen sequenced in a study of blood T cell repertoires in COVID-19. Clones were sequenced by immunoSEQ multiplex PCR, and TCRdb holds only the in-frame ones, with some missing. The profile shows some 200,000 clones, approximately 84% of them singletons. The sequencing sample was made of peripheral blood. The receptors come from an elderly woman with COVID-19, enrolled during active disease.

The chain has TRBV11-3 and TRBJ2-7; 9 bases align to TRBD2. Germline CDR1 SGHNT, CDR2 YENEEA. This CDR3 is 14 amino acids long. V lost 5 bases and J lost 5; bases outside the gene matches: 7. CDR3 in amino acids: CASSPGLARDEQYF. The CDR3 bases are TGTGCCAGCAGCCCAGGACTAGCGCGGGACGAGCAGTACTTC.

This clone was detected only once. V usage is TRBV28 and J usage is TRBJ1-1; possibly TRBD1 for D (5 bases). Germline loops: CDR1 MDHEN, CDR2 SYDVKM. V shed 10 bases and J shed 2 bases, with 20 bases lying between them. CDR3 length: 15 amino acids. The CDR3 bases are TGTGCCACCAAACCGGGGGAACTATTAAACACTGAAGCTTTCTTT. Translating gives CATKPGELLNTEAFF.

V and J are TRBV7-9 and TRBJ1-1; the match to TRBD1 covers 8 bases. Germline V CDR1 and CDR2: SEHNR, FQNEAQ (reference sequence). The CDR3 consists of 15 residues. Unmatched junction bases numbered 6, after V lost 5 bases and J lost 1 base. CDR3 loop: CASSVAGTGNTEAFF. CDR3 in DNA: TGTGCCAGCAGCGTTGCCGGGACAGGGAACACTGAAGCTTTCTTT.

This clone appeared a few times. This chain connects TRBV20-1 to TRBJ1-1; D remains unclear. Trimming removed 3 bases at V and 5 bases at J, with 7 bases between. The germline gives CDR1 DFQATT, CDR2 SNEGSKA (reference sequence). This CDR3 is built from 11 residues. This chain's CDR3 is CSASFGTEAFF. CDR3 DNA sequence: TGCAGTGCTAGTTTCGGGACTGAAGCTTTCTTT.

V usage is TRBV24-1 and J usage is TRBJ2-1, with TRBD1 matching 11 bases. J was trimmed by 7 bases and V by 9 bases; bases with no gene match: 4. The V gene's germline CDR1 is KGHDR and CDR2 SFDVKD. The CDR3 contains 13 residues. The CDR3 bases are TGTGCCACCGGGACAGGGGGAGTAAATGAGCAGTTCTTC. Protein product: CATGTGGVNEQFF.

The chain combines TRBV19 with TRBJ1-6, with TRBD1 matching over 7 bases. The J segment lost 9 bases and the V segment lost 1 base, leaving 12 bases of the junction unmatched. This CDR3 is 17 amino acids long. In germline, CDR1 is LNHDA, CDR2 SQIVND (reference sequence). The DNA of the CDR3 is TGTGCCAGTAGTATAGGCGGGGTCATACAGGGGACTTCACCCCTCCACTTT. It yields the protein CASSIGGVIQGTSPLHF.

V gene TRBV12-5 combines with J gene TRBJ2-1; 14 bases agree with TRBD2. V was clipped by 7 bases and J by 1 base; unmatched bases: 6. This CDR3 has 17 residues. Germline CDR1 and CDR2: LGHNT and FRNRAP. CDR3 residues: CASVRTSGGLSYNEQFF. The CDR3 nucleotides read TGTGCTAGTGTTCGGACTAGCGGGGGGCTGTCCTACAATGAGCAGTTCTTC.

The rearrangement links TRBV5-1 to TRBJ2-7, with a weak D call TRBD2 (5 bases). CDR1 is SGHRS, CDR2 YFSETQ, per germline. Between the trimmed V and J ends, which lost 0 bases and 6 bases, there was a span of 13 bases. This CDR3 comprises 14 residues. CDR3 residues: CASSLDFVGGEQYF. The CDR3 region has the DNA TGCGCCAGCAGCTTGGATTTTGTAGGAGGCGAGCAGTACTTC. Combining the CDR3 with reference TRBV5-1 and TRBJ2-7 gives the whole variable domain KAGVTQTPRYLIKTRGQQVTLSCSPISGHRSVSWYQQTPGQGLQFLFEYFSETQRNKGNFPGRFSGRQFSNSRSEMNVSTLELGDSALYLCASSLDFVGGEQYFGPGTRLTVT.

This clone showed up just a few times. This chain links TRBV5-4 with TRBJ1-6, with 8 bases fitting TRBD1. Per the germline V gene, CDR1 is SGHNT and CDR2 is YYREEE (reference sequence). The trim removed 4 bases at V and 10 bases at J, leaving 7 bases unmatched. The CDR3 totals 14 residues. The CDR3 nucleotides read TGTGCCAGCAGCCGGAAGGACAGGGACTCACCCCTCCACTTT. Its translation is CASSRKDRDSPLHF.

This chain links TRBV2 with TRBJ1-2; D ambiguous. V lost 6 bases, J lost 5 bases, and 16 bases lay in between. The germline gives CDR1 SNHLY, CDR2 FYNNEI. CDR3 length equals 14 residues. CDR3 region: CASRVGRLRYGYTF. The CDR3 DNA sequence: TGTGCCAGCAGGGTCGGCAGACTTCGGTATGGCTACACCTTC.

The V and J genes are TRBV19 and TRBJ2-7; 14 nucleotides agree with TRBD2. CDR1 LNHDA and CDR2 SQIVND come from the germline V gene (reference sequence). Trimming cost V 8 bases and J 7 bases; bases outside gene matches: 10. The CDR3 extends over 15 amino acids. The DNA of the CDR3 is TGTGCCAGTGGAAGGGGACTAGCGGGAGCGAGAGAGCAGTACTTC. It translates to CASGRGLAGAREQYF.

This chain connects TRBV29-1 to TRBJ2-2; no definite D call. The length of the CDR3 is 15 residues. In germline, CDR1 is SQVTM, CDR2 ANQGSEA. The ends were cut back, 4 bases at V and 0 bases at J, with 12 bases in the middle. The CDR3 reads CSVGSINSNTGELFF. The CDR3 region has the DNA TGCAGCGTTGGTTCGATCAACTCGAACACCGGGGAGCTGTTTTTT.

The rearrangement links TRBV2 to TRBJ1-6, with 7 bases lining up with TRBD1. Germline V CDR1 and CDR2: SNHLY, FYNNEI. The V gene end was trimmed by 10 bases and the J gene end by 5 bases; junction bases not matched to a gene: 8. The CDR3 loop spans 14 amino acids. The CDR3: CATHTGTDNSPLHF. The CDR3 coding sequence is TGTGCCACCCACACCGGGACAGATAATTCACCCCTCCACTTT.

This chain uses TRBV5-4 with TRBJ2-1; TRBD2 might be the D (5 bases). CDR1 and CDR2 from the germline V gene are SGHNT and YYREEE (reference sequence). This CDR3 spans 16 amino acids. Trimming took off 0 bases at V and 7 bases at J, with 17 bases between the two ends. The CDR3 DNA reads TGTGCCAGCAGCTTGGCTACGGGGAAGATCAAGAATGAGCAGTTCTTC. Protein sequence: CASSLATGKIKNEQFF.

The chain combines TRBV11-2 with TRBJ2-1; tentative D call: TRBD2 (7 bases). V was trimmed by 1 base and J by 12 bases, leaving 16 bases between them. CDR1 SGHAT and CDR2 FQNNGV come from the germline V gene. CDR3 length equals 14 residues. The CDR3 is CASSLGSGQGGQFF. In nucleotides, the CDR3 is TGTGCCAGCAGCTTAGGTAGCGGGCAAGGGGGGCAGTTCTTC.

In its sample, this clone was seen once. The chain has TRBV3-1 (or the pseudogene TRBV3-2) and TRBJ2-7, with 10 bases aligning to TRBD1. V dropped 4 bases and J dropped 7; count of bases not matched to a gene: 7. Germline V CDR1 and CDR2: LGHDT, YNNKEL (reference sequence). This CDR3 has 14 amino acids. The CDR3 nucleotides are TGTGCCAGCAGCCGCGGACAGGGGGGGTGGGAGCAGTACTTC. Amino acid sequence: CASSRGQGGWEQYF.

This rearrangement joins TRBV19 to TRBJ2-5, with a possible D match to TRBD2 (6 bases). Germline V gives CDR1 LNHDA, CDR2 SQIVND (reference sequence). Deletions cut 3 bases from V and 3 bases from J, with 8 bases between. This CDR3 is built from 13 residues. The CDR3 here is CASSIAGKETQYF. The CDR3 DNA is TGTGCCAGTAGTATTGCGGGGAAAGAGACCCAGTACTTC.

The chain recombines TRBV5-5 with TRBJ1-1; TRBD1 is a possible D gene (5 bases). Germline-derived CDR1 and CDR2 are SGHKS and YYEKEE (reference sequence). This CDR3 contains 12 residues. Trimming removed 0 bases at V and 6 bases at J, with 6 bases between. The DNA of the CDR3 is TGTGCCAGCAGCTTGGAGGGGTCTGAAGCTTTCTTT. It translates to CASSLEGSEAFF.

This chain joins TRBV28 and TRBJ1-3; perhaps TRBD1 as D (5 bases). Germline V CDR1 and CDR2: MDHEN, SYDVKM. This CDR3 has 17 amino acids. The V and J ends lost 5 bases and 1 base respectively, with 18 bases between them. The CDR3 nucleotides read TGTGCCAGCAGTCTCAGCCGGGGGAGGGGATCTGGAAACACCATATATTTT. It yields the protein CASSLSRGRGSGNTIYF.

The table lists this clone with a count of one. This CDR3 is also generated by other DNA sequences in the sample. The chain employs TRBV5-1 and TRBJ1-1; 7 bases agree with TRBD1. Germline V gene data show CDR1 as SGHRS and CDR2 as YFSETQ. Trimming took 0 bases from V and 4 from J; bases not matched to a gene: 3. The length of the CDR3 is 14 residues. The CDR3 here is CASSLEAGGTEAFF. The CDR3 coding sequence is TGCGCCAGCAGCTTGGAAGCAGGGGGCACTGAAGCTTTCTTT.

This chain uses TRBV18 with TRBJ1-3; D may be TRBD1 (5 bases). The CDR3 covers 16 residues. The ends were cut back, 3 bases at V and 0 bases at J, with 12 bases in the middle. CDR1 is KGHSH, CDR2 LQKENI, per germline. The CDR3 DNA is TGTGCCAGCTCACCCTCGCGGGACGGCTCTGGAAACACCATATATTTT. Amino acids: CASSPSRDGSGNTIYF.

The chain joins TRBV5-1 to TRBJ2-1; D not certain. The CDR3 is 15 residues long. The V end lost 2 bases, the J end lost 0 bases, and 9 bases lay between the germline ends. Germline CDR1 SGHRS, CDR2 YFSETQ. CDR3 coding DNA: TGCGCCAGCAGCTTAGCCGTCGGCTCCTACAATGAGCAGTTCTTC. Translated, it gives CASSLAVGSYNEQFF.

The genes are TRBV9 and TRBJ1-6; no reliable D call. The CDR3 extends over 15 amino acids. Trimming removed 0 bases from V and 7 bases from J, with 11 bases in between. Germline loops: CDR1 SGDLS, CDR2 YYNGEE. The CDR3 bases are TGTGCCAGCAGCGTAGCCTCACCAGCGAATTCACCCCTCCACTTT. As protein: CASSVASPANSPLHF.